The 6 T cell receptor beta chains reported below all come from one sample, sequenced in a study of early T cells in non-severe SARS-CoV-2 infection. TCRdb re-called the 5' RACE reads with MiXCR, one entry per CDR3 protein. The data contain about 26,000 distinct CDR3 sequences, 4% to 5.5% of them singletons. The sample taken for sequencing was whole blood. The receptors derive from an adult who was a healthcare worker with PCR-confirmed SARS-CoV-2 infection or an uninfected control (not recorded which).

This clonotype has at least ten counts. The chain couples TRBV11-2 to TRBJ2-4; 10 bases line up with TRBD2. With V trimmed by 1 base and J by 9 bases, 9 bases remained unmatched. Germline V lookup: CDR1 SGHAT, CDR2 FQNNGV. This CDR3 has 16 amino acids. DNA of the CDR3: TGTGCCAGCAGCTTAGGGCTAGCGGGGGAGATTAGCATTCAGTACTTC. This translates into CASSLGLAGEISIQYF.

The rearrangement joins TRBV5-1 to TRBJ2-5; weak D call: TRBD1 (5 bases). Per germline, CDR1 SGHRS and CDR2 YFSETQ. The CDR3 loop spans 14 amino acids. V was cut by 0 bases and J by 0 bases, with 6 bases left in between. The CDR3, as DNA: TGCGCCAGCAGCTTGGCAGGGAACCAAGAGACCCAGTACTTC. Its translation is CASSLAGNQETQYF.

In DNA form, the CDR3 reads TGTGCCAGCAGCTTATATGTCCGGGCTAGCGGGACCGCCCACTCCTACAATGAGCAGTTCTTC. It encodes CASSLYVRASGTAHSYNEQFF. The chain uses TRBV13 and TRBJ2-1; 9 bases are shared with TRBD2. V dropped 2 bases and J dropped 0; count of bases not matched to a gene: 17. Germline V CDR1 and CDR2: PRHDT, FYEKMQ (reference sequence). The CDR3 has 21 residues.

This clonotype was detected ten times or more. The chain combines TRBV14 with TRBJ1-6; possible D gene TRBD1, 6 bases. This CDR3 comprises 13 residues. V lost 5 bases and J lost 7, with 9 bases in between. Germline CDR1 reads SGHDN; CDR2 reads FVKESK. The CDR3 sequence is CASSGQFNSPLHF. CDR3 coding DNA: TGTGCCAGCAGCGGACAGTTCAATTCACCCCTCCACTTT. Based on the CDR3 plus reference TRBV14 and TRBJ1-6, the full variable domain is EAGVTQFPSHSVIEKGQTVTLRCDPISGHDNLYWYRRVMGKEIKFLLHFVKESKQDESGMPNNRFLAERTGGTYSTLKVQPAELEDSGVYFCASSGQFNSPLHFGNGTRLTVT.

This clonotype has only a few counts. This chain uses TRBV5-1 with TRBJ1-1; D possibly corresponds to TRBD1 (5 bases). V gave up 7 bases and J gave up 3 bases, with 19 bases separating them. Germline CDR1 reads SGHRS; CDR2 reads YFSETQ. The CDR3 is 15 residues long. The CDR3 sequence is CASQALPGRDTEAFF. CDR3 nucleotide sequence: TGCGCCAGCCAAGCCCTCCCGGGGCGGGACACTGAAGCTTTCTTT.

This clonotype was seen ten or more times. The chain has TRBV4-1 and TRBJ1-1; D is ambiguous. V was shortened by 1 base and J by 6 bases, with 6 bases between the two germline ends. Germline CDR1 MGHRA, CDR2 YSYEKL. CDR3 length equals 12 residues. The CDR3 nucleotides read TGCGCCAGCAGCCAAGGGGGAGCTGAAGCTTTCTTT. Translation gives CASSQGGAEAFF.